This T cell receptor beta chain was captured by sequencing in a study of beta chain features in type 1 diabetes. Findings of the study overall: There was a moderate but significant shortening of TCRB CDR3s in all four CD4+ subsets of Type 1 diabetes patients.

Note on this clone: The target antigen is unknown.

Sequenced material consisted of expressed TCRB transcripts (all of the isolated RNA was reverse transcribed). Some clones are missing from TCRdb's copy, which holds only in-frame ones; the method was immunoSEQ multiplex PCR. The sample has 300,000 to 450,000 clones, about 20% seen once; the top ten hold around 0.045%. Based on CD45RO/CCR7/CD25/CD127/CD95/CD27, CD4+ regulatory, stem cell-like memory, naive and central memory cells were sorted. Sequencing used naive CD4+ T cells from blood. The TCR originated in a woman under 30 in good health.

In nucleotides, the CDR3 is TGTGCCACAGGACAGGGAGTAGGTACTGAAGCTTTCTTT. Translated, it gives CATGQGVGTEAFF. The chain uses TRBV27 and TRBJ1-1; 8 nucleotides line up with TRBD1. Germline trimming cut 10 bases from V and 5 bases from J; bases unmatched to any gene: 9. The CDR3 is 13 amino acids. The V gene's germline CDR1 is MNHEY and CDR2 SMNVEV (reference sequence).